This T cell receptor beta chain emerged from a study of cytomegalovirus exposure and HLA in healthy donors. PCR amplification relied on 60 Vbeta primers (plus 13 Jbeta primers). The repertoire was sequenced with immunoSEQ multiplex PCR; TCRdb's copy has only in-frame clones and lacks some. In the table there are about 140,000 clones, 55% to 80% of which are singletons. The CDR3 extends over 16 amino acids. The ends were cut back, 4 bases at V and 6 bases at J, with 18 bases in the middle. Per germline, CDR1 LNHDA and CDR2 SQIVND (reference sequence). This chain joins TRBV19 and TRBJ2-2; D perhaps matches TRBD1 (5 bases). The receptor was derived from a woman aged 40 to 50 in good health and CMV-seronegative. Source material: PBMCs. CDR3 residues: CASSTRIGAVAGELFF. The DNA of the CDR3 is TGTGCCAGTAGTACACGTATAGGGGCGGTGGCCGGGGAGCTGTTTTTT.